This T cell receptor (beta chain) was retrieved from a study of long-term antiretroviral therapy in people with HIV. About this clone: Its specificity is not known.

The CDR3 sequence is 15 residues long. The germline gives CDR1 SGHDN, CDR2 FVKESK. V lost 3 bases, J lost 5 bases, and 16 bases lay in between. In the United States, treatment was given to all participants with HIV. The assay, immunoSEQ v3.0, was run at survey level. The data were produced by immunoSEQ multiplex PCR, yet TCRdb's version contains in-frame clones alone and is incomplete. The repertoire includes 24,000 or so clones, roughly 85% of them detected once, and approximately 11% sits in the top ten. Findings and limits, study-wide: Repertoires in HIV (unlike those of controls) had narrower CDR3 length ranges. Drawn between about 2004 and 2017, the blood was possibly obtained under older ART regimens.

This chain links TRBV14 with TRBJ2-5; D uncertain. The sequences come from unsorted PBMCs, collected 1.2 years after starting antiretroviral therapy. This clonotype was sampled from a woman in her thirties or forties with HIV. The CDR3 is CASSQRRSFMETQYF. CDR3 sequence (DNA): TGTGCCAGCAGCCAGCGACGGAGTTTTATGGAGACCCAGTACTTC.